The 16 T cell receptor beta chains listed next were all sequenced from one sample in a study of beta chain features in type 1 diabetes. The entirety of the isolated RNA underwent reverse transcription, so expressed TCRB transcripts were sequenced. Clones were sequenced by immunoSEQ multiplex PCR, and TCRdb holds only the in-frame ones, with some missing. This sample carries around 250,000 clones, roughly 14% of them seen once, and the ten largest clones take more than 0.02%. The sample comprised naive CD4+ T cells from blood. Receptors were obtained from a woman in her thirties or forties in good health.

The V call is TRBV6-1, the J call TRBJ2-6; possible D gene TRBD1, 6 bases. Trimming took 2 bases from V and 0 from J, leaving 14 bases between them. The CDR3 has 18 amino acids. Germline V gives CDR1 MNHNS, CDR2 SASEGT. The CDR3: CASSEWGTLSSGANVLTF. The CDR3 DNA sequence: TGTGCCAGCAGTGAATGGGGGACATTGAGCTCTGGGGCCAACGTCCTGACTTTC.

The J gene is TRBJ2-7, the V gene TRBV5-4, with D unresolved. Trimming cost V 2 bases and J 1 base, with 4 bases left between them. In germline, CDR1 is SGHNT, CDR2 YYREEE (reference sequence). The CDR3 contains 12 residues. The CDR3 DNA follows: TGTGCCAGCAGCTTCCGTTCCTACGAGCAGTACTTC. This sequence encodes CASSFRSYEQYF.

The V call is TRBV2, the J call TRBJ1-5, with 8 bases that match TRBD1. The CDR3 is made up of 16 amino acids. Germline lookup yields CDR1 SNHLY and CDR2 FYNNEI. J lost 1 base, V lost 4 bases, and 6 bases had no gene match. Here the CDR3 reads CASSAYRGGSNQPQHF. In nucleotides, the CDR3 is TGTGCCAGCAGTGCATACAGGGGGGGAAGCAATCAGCCCCAGCATTTT.

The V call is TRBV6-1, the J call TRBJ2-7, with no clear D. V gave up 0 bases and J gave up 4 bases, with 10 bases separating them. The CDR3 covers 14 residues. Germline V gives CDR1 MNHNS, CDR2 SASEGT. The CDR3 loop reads CASSEALHGYEQYF. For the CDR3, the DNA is TGTGCCAGCAGTGAAGCGCTTCACGGGTACGAGCAGTACTTC.

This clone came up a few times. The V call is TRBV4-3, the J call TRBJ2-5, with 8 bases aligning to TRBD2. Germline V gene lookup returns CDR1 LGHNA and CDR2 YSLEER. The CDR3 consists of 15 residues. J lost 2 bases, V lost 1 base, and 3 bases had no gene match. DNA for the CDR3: TGCGCCAGCAGCCAAGGTAGCGGGGTTCAAGAGACCCAGTACTTC. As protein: CASSQGSGVQETQYF.

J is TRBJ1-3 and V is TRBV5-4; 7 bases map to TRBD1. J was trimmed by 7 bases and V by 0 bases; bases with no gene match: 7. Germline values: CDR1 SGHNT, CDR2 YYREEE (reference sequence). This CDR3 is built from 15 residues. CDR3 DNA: TGTGCCAGCAGCTTGGATGGGACAGTCCTCAACACCATATATTTT. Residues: CASSLDGTVLNTIYF.

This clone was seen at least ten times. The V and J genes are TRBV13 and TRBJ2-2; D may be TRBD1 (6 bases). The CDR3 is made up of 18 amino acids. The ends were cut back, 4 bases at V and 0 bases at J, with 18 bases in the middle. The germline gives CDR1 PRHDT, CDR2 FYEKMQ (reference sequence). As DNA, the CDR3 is TGTGCCAGCAGCTCACCCGGGACATCGAAGTCGAACACCGGGGAGCTGTTTTTT. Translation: CASSSPGTSKSNTGELFF.

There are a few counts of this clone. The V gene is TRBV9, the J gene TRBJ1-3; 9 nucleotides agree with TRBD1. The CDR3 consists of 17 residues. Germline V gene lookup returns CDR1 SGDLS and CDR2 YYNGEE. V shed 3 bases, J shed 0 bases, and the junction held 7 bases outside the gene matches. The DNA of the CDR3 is TGTGCCAGCAGCGCATGGGACAGGGTCCACTCTGGAAACACCATATATTTT. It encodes CASSAWDRVHSGNTIYF.

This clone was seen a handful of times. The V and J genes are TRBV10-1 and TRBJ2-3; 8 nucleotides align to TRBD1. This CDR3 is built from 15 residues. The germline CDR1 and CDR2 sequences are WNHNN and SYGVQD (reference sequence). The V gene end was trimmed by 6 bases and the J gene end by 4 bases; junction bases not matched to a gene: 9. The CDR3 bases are TGCGCCAGCAGCACCGGACAGGGCCCCCCAGATACGCAGTATTTT. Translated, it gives CASSTGQGPPDTQYF.

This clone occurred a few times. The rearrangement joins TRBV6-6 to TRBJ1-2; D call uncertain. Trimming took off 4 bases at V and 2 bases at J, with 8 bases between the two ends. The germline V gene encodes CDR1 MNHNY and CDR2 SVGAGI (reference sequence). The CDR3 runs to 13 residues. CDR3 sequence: CASSFGVNYGYTF. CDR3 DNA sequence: TGTGCCAGCAGTTTTGGAGTAAACTATGGCTACACCTTC.

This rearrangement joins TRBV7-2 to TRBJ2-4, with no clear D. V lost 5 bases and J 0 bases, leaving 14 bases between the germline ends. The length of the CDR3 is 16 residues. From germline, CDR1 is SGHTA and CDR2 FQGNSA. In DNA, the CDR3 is TGTGCCAGCAGCCCCTCCCAGGTCCTAGCCAAAAACATTCAGTACTTC. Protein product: CASSPSQVLAKNIQYF.

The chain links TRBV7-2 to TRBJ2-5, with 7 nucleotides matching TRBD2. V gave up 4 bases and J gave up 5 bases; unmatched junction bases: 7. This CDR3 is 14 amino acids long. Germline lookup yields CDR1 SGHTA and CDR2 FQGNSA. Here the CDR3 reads CASSSQYGGETQYF. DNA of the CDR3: TGTGCCAGCAGCTCCCAATACGGGGGGGAGACCCAGTACTTC.

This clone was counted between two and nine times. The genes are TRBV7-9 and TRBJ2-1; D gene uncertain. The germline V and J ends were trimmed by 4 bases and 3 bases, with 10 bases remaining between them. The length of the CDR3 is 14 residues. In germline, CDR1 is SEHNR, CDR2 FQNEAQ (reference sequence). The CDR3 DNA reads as TGTGCCAGCAGCTCGGCCTCTAGCTACAATGAGCAGTTCTTC. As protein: CASSSASSYNEQFF.

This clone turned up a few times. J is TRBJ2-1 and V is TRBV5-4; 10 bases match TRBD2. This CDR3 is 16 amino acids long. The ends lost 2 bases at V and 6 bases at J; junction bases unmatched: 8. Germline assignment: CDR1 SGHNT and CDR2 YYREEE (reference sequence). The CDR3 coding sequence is TGTGCCAGCAGCTTCTCGGCTCTAGCGGGGGCCAATGAGCAGTTCTTC. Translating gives CASSFSALAGANEQFF.

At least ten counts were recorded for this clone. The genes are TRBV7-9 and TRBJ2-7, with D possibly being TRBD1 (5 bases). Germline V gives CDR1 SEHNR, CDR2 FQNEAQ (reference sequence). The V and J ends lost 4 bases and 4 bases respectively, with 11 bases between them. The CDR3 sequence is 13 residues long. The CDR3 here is CASSSTERYEQYF. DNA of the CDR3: TGTGCCAGCAGCTCGACAGAAAGATACGAGCAGTACTTC.

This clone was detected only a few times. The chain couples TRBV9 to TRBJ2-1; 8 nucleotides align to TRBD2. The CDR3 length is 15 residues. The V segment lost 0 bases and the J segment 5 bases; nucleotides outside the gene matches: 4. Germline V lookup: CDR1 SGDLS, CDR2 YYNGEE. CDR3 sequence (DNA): TGTGCCAGCAGCGTAGCGGGGGGGCTAGACAATGAGCAGTTCTTC. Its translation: CASSVAGGLDNEQFF.